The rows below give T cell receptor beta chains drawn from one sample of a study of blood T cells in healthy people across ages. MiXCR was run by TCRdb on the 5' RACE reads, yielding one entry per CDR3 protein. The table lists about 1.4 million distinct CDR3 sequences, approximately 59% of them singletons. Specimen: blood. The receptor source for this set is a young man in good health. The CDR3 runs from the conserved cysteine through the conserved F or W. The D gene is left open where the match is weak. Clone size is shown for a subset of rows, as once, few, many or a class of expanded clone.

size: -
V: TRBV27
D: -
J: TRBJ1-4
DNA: TGTGCCAGCAGAGGTTTGGATGAAAAACTGTTTTTT
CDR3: CASRGLDEKLFF

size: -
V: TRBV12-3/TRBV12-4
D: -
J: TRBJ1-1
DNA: TGTGCCAGCAGTTTTTCCGGACAGAACCATGAAGCTTTCTTT
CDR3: CASSFSGQNHEAFF

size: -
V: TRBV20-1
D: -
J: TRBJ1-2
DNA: TGCAGTGCCTCCCGCCACGGGGAATGGGGCTACACCTTC
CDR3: CSASRHGEWGYTF

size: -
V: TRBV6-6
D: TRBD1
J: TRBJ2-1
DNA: TGTGCCAGCAGTCGACAGGGGGCGCATTCCAATGAGCAGTTCTTC
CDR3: CASSRQGAHSNEQFF

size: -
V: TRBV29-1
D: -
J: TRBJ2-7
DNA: TGCAGCGTGGCCGGGTCTCCTTCCTACGAGCAGTACTTC
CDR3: CSVAGSPSYEQYF

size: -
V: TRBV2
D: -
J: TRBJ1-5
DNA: TGTGCCAGCGTTCCCGAAATAAATCAGCCCCAGCATTTT
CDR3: CASVPEINQPQHF

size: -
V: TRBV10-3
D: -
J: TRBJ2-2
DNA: TGTGCCATCCGTCCGGGACTCAACGGGGAGCTGTTTTTT
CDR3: CAIRPGLNGELFF

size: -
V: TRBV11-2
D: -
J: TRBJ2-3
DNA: TGTGCCAGCACCAGCTTATCCGATACGCAGTATTTT
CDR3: CASTSLSDTQYF

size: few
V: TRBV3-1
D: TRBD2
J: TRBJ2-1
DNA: TGTGCCAGCAGTCAGGAAGCGGGGGGTAATTCCTACAATGAGCAGTTCTTC
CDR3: CASSQEAGGNSYNEQFF

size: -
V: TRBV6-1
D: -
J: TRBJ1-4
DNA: TGTGCCAGCAGTGGACAGATTAATGAAAAACTGTTTTTT
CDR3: CASSGQINEKLFF

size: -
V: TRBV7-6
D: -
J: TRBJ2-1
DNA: TGTGCCAGCAGCTTACCCCAACGCAGCTCCTACAATGAGCAGTTCTTC
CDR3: CASSLPQRSSYNEQFF

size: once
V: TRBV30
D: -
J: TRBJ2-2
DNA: TGTGCCTGGGGTGGAACTACCTCCGGGGAGCTGTTTTTT
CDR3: CAWGGTTSGELFF

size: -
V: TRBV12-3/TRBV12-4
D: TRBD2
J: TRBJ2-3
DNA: TGTGCCAGCAGGGGGACTGGCGGGAGGACAGATACGCAGTATTTT
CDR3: CASRGTGGRTDTQYF

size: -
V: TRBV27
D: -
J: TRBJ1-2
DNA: TGTGCCAGCAGTCCTTTTGCGGGGGCACCGCTTGGAGGCTACACCTTC
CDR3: CASSPFAGAPLGGYTF

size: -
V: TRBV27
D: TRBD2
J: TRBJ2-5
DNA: TGTGCCAGCAGTTACCGGGTAGCGGGAGGCCAAGAGACCCAGTACTTC
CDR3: CASSYRVAGGQETQYF

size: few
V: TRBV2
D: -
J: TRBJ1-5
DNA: TGTGCCAGCAGCGCCGAGCCGGCTGGCAATCAGCCCCAGCATTTT
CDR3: CASSAEPAGNQPQHF

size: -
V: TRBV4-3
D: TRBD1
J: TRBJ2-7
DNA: TGCGCCAGCAGCCGGCAGATTACGCCAGGGGGTTCCTCCTACGAGCAGTACTTC
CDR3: CASSRQITPGGSSYEQYF

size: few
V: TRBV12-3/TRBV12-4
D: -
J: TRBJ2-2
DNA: TGTGCCAGCAGTTTAGCGCTCGGGGCCGGGGAGCTGTTTTTT
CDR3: CASSLALGAGELFF

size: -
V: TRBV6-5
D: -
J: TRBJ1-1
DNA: TGTGCCAGCAGTTACTCGGAGGGGATGGACACTGAAGCTTTCTTT
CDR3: CASSYSEGMDTEAFF

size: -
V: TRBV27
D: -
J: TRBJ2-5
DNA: TGTGCCAGCAGTTCGCGTTTTTTAGCGGAGACCCAGTACTTC
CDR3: CASSSRFLAETQYF

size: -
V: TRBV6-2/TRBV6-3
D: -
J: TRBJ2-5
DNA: TGTGCCAGCAGTTACCCGTTAGAGACCCAGTACTTC
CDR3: CASSYPLETQYF

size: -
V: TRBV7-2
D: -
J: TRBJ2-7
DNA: TGTGCCAGCAGCAGGGACCGGGACGGCTCCTACGAGCAGTACTTC
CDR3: CASSRDRDGSYEQYF

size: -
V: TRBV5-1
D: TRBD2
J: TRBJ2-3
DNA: TGCGCCAGCAGCCCGGCTGGGGGGGTTGATCCTAGCACAGATACGCGGTATTTT
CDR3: CASSPAGGVDPSTDTRYF

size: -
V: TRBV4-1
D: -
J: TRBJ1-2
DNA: TGCGCCAGCAGCCAGCGTCGGGGAGGTGGTGGCTACACCTTC
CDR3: CASSQRRGGGGYTF

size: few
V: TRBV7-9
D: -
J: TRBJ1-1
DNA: TGTGCCAGCAGCTTCAGCGGACAGGAAGCTTTCTTT
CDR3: CASSFSGQEAFF

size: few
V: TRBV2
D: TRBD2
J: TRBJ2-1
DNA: TGTGCCAGCATCTCCGGGGGGAACAATGAGCAGTTCTTC
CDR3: CASISGGNNEQFF

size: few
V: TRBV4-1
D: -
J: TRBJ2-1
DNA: TGCGCCAGCAGCCAAGATCCGGCCGGGACACTCGTCTACAATGAGCAGTTCTTC
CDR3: CASSQDPAGTLVYNEQFF